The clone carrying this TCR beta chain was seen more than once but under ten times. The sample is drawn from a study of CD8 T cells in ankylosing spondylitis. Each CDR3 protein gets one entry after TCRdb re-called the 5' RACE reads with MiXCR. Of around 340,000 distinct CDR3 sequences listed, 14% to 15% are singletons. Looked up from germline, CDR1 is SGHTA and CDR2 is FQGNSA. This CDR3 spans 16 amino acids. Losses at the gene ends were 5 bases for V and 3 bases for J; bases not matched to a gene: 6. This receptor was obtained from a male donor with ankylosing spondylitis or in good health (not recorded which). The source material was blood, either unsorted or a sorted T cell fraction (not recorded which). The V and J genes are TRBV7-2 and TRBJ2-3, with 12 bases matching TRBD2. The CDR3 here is CASSARLAGATDTQYF. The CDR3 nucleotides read TGTGCCAGCAGCGCCAGACTAGCGGGGGCTACAGATACGCAGTATTTT.